Each of the 29 T cell receptor beta chains below was sequenced from the same sample in a study of T-cell memory formation after mild COVID-19. From the 5' RACE reads, TCRdb called clonotypes with MiXCR, one entry per CDR3 protein. Found here are 400,000 to 450,000 distinct CDR3 sequences, over 15% of them singletons; the top ten hold 20% to 25%. The sample was PBMCs or a T cell subset sorted from them (not recorded which). Every receptor here comes from a man between 18 and 29 years old who had mild COVID-19 (a few samples of this study predate the infection). Cell type and time point are not known.

The table lists this clonotype with a few counts. Here the CDR3 DNA reads TGTGCCAGCAGCCCCCAGGGGGTTAAGCAGTTCTTC. Residues: CASSPQGVKQFF. V is TRBV7-2 and J is TRBJ2-1; 7 nucleotides match TRBD1. Germline CDR1 reads SGHTA; CDR2 reads FQGNSA. The CDR3 runs 12 residues. V was clipped by 5 bases and J by 11 bases; unmatched bases: 6.

As DNA, the CDR3 is TGTGCCACTCAGACGAGGGTAGGCAATGGCTACACCTTC. Its translation: CATQTRVGNGYTF. The V and J genes are TRBV27 and TRBJ1-2; D unclear. The CDR3 sequence is 13 residues long. Trimming removed 10 bases at V and 6 bases at J, with 18 bases between. CDR1 MNHEY and CDR2 SMNVEV come from the germline V gene (reference sequence).

This clonotype turned up a few times. This chain connects TRBV7-9 to TRBJ1-4; no definite D call. Looked up from germline, CDR1 is SEHNR and CDR2 is FQNEAQ (reference sequence). Trimming took 4 bases from V and 11 from J, leaving 17 bases between them. The CDR3 extends over 14 amino acids. CDR3 loop: CASSSAISSWKLFF. The CDR3 coding sequence is TGTGCCAGCAGCTCAGCTATATCATCGTGGAAACTGTTTTTT.

Only a few counts were recorded for this clonotype. The chain has TRBV7-9 and TRBJ1-1; TRBD1 is a possible D gene (5 bases). Germline V gene data show CDR1 as SEHNR and CDR2 as FQNEAQ (reference sequence). CDR3 length: 14 amino acids. V was pared by 5 bases and J by 3 bases, with 13 bases between. The CDR3 reads CASSPIPGDTEAFF. The CDR3 region has the DNA TGTGCCAGCAGCCCCATCCCGGGGGACACTGAAGCTTTCTTT.

This clonotype was counted only a few times. The J gene is TRBJ2-1, the V gene TRBV6-5, with 10 positions matching TRBD1. The CDR3 loop spans 16 amino acids. The trim removed 0 bases at V and 8 bases at J, leaving 7 bases unmatched. CDR1 is MNHEY, CDR2 SVGAGI, per germline. The CDR3 coding sequence is TGTGCCAGCAGTTACTCGGACAGGGGGGCGGCCGATGAGCAGTTCTTC. This sequence encodes CASSYSDRGAADEQFF.

The chain is built from TRBV29-1 and TRBJ2-2, with D possibly being TRBD1 (6 bases). V was cut by 7 bases and J by 1 base, with 10 bases left in between. CDR1 and CDR2 from the germline V gene are SQVTM and ANQGSEA. The CDR3 length is 13 residues. The CDR3 reads CSAPGQNTGELFF. The CDR3 region has the DNA TGCAGCGCACCGGGACAGAACACCGGGGAGCTGTTTTTT.

The CDR3 nucleotides read TGTGCCAGCTCACACCTTGGTACTAGGTTCTTC. This sequence encodes CASSHLGTRFF. This chain connects TRBV18 to TRBJ2-1; D might be TRBD2 (5 bases). The CDR3 contains 11 residues. The V gene's germline CDR1 is KGHSH and CDR2 LQKENI. Trimming cost V 4 bases and J 15 bases, with 13 bases left between them. Based on the CDR3 plus reference TRBV18 and TRBJ2-1, the full variable domain is NAGVMQNPRHLVRRRGQEARLRCSPMKGHSHVYWYRQLPEEGLKFMVYLQKENIIDESGMPKERFSAEFPKEGPSILRIQQVVRGDSAAYFCASSHLGTRFFGPGTRLTVL.

The chain couples TRBV21-1 to TRBJ2-7; TRBD1, the D gene given by the table, was not confirmed from the DNA. TRBV21-1 counts as a pseudogene. The CDR3 has 14 residues. CDR3 in amino acids: CASSKTEFRDEQYV. The CDR3 DNA sequence: TGTGCCAGCAGCAAAACGGAATTCAGGGACGAGCAGTACGTC.

V gene TRBV6-5 combines with J gene TRBJ1-2, with a possible D match to TRBD1 (6 bases). The CDR3 totals 12 residues. Germline CDR1 MNHEY, CDR2 SVGAGI. Trimming took off 5 bases at V and 6 bases at J, with 10 bases between the two ends. For the CDR3, the DNA is TGTGCCAGCAGTGATCAGGGGAATGGCTACACCTTC. Amino acids: CASSDQGNGYTF.

The CDR3 loop is CASSLRTGGGGNTIYF. The CDR3 bases are TGTGCCAGCAGTCTTAGGACAGGGGGTGGAGGAAACACCATATATTTT. The chain has TRBV12-3 or TRBV12-4 and TRBJ1-3; 10 bases are shared with TRBD1. This CDR3 has 16 amino acids. The trim removed 5 bases at V and 4 bases at J, leaving 8 bases unmatched.

This clonotype was seen a handful of times. The rearrangement joins TRBV7-3 to TRBJ2-2; tentatively, D is TRBD2 (6 bases). Germline assignment: CDR1 SGHTA and CDR2 FQGTGA. Trimming removed 5 bases at V and 6 bases at J, with 10 bases between. The CDR3 consists of 13 residues. This CDR3 reads CASSPRDSGELFF. The CDR3 bases are TGTGCCAGCAGCCCTCGGGACTCCGGGGAGCTGTTTTTT.

The V and J genes are TRBV4-1 and TRBJ2-5; 10 bases match TRBD1. The germline CDR1 and CDR2 sequences are MGHRA and YSYEKL. The CDR3 runs 17 residues. V dropped 5 bases and J dropped 5; count of bases not matched to a gene: 14. The CDR3: CASSSRRDRGVGETQYF. The CDR3 nucleotides are TGCGCCAGCAGCTCGAGACGGGACAGGGGCGTGGGGGAGACCCAGTACTTC.

Only a few counts were recorded for this clonotype. The chain is built from TRBV5-1 and TRBJ2-5; 9 bases fit TRBD2. After removal of 2 bases from V and 5 bases from J, the junction contained 19 bases not matched to a gene. The CDR3 totals 19 residues. Germline V gene sequence: CDR1 SGHRS, CDR2 YFSETQ. CDR3 nucleotide sequence: TGCGCCAGCAGCTTTCCCGCTAGCGGGGCGGGAAGTTTGAGGGAGACCCAGTACTTC. Amino acid sequence: CASSFPASGAGSLRETQYF.

This clonotype was seen a few times. This chain uses TRBV6-2 or TRBV6-3 with TRBJ2-7; TRBD1 might be the D (5 bases). The CDR3 runs to 15 residues. Germline V CDR1 and CDR2: MNHEY, SVGEGT. V was clipped by 0 bases and J by 4 bases, with 13 bases between them. The CDR3 DNA follows: TGTGCCAGCAGTTACTCGAGGCTGTCAGGGTACGAGCAGTACGTC. Protein sequence: CASSYSRLSGYEQYV.

The rearrangement uses TRBV20-1 and TRBJ2-5; the match to TRBD1 covers 7 bases. CDR1 and CDR2 (germline): DFQATT, SNEGSKA (reference sequence). This CDR3 is 11 amino acids long. This chain's CDR3 is CSPDREETQYF. DNA for the CDR3: TGCAGCCCTGACAGGGAAGAGACCCAGTACTTC.

This clonotype was counted between two and nine times. V gene TRBV20-1 combines with J gene TRBJ2-1, with D uncertain. The CDR3 contains 11 residues. V was clipped by 1 base and J by 7 bases, with 5 bases between them. Germline V lookup: CDR1 DFQATT, CDR2 SNEGSKA (reference sequence). CDR3 sequence reads: CSARAGNEQFF. Written as DNA, the CDR3 is TGCAGTGCTAGAGCCGGGAATGAGCAGTTCTTC.

CDR3: CASSLSPGQDQPQHF. The CDR3 DNA reads TGCGCCAGCAGCTTGTCTCCCGGGCAGGATCAGCCCCAGCATTTT. The rearrangement uses TRBV5-1 and TRBJ1-5; the D is unclear. The CDR3 totals 15 residues. Trimming removed 1 base from V and 5 bases from J, with 13 bases in between. The V gene's germline CDR1 is SGHRS and CDR2 YFSETQ.

The chain couples TRBV7-7 to TRBJ2-2; either TRBD1 or TRBD2 may supply D (6 bases each). This CDR3 has 15 amino acids. V was cut by 10 bases and J by 6 bases, with 21 bases left in between. The V gene's germline CDR1 is SSHAT and CDR2 FNYEAQ (reference sequence). The CDR3 coding sequence is TGTGCCACCTCCTCGCTGGGGGGCTTCGCCGGGGAGCTGTTTTTT. It codes for CATSSLGGFAGELFF.

The chain recombines TRBV12-3 or TRBV12-4 with TRBJ2-2, with a possible D match to TRBD2 (6 bases). V was shortened by 3 bases and J by 5 bases, with 10 bases between the two germline ends. This CDR3 is built from 14 residues. The CDR3 here is CASSFTSFTGELFF. DNA for the CDR3: TGTGCCAGCAGTTTTACTAGCTTTACCGGGGAGCTGTTTTTT.

This chain connects TRBV7-9 to TRBJ1-1, with unresolved D. Germline V lookup: CDR1 SEHNR, CDR2 FQNEAQ (reference sequence). The CDR3 covers 12 residues. Trimming cost V 1 base and J 5 bases, with 5 bases left between them. The chain's CDR3 is CASSLGETEAFF. The CDR3 coding sequence is TGTGCCAGCAGCTTAGGTGAGACTGAAGCTTTCTTT.

The rearrangement uses TRBV6-2 or TRBV6-3 and TRBJ1-6; 7 bases align to TRBD1. From germline, CDR1 is MNHEY and CDR2 SVGEGT. V gave up 2 bases and J gave up 6 bases; unmatched junction bases: 4. The CDR3 loop spans 15 amino acids. The DNA for the CDR3 is TGTGCCAGCAGTTACGGCGACAGGGTTAATTCACCCCTCCACTTT. This codes for CASSYGDRVNSPLHF.

This clonotype was found a few times. The chain links TRBV7-6 to TRBJ2-7; D is unresolved. The CDR3 covers 16 residues. The V end was cut by 1 base, the J end by 1 base, with 14 bases between. The V gene's germline CDR1 is SGHVS and CDR2 FNYEAQ. The CDR3 is CASSLDRWEKSYEQYF. CDR3 nucleotide sequence: TGTGCCAGCAGCTTAGATCGCTGGGAAAAATCCTACGAGCAGTACTTC.

This clonotype was seen a few times. The rearrangement joins TRBV6-2 or TRBV6-3 to TRBJ2-2; weak D call: TRBD1 (6 bases). V was trimmed by 6 bases and J by 4 bases, leaving 12 bases between them. CDR3 length equals 14 residues. Germline CDR1 reads MNHEY; CDR2 reads SVGEGT. CDR3: CASSHREGTGELFF. The CDR3 DNA is TGTGCCAGCAGCCACAGGGAAGGCACCGGGGAGCTGTTTTTT.

This clonotype was detected only a few times. The CDR3 coding sequence is TGTGCCAGCAGCTTCTTTATTCAGCGGGGGGGTCTTAATGAGCAGTTCTTC. Translated: CASSFFIQRGGLNEQFF. The chain links TRBV7-2 to TRBJ2-1, with 10 bases fitting TRBD2. The V segment lost 3 bases and the J segment 7 bases; nucleotides outside the gene matches: 12. The CDR3 spans 17 residues. Germline V lookup: CDR1 SGHTA, CDR2 FQGNSA.

The rearrangement joins TRBV5-1 to TRBJ2-3; no reliable D call. Germline V gene sequence: CDR1 SGHRS, CDR2 YFSETQ. The germline V and J ends were trimmed by 2 bases and 1 base, with 8 bases remaining between them. This CDR3 region has 14 residues. As DNA, the CDR3 is TGCGCCAGCAGCTTCCCCTTGGGCACAGATACGCAGTATTTT. This gives the protein CASSFPLGTDTQYF.

The chain couples TRBV29-1 to TRBJ2-7; 8 bases are a match to TRBD1. V shed 7 bases and J 5 bases; nucleotides not matched to a gene: 7. CDR3 length: 12 residues. Germline values: CDR1 SQVTM, CDR2 ANQGSEA. CDR3 residues: CSGTTDRDEQYF. The CDR3 nucleotides read TGCAGCGGCACGACGGACAGGGACGAGCAGTACTTC.

The genes are TRBV7-2 and TRBJ2-2; no firm D call. The germline CDR1 and CDR2 sequences are SGHTA and FQGNSA. The CDR3 is 15 residues long. With 7 bases removed from V and 9 bases from J, the gap between germline ends came to 21 bases. The CDR3 is CASMALWGVRRELFF. CDR3 nucleotide sequence: TGTGCCAGCATGGCTCTTTGGGGTGTGCGCCGGGAGCTGTTTTTT.

J is TRBJ1-1 and V is TRBV5-4; D is uncertain. The germline V and J ends were trimmed by 4 bases and 2 bases, with 12 bases remaining between them. CDR1 SGHNT and CDR2 YYREEE come from the germline V gene (reference sequence). The CDR3 has 14 amino acids. CDR3 coding DNA: TGTGCCAGCAGCCCATCGACACACAACACTGAAGCTTTCTTT. Translation: CASSPSTHNTEAFF.

J is TRBJ1-5 and V is TRBV28; D not resolved. V lost 1 base and J 2 bases, leaving 12 bases between the germline ends. Germline V CDR1 and CDR2: MDHEN, SYDVKM. This CDR3 region has 16 residues. The CDR3 sequence is CASSLSEGIRNQPQHF. CDR3 nucleotide sequence: TGTGCCAGCAGTTTATCTGAAGGGATCCGCAATCAGCCCCAGCATTTT.